The 22 T cell receptor beta chains listed next were all sequenced from one sample in a study of molecular identifiers for immune sequencing clone quantification. TCRdb re-called the PCR reads through MiXCR, storing one row per CDR3 protein. The data contain around 460,000 distinct CDR3 sequences, roughly 23% of them singletons. Sequencing was carried out using naive CD8+ T cells from blood, with Jurkat cell RNA spiked in. Noted subset: FACS-sorted CD8+CD4-CCR7+CD45RA+ naive T cells. The source is a human donor in good health. Some libraries in this study had Jurkat cell RNA spiked in.

A remark on this clonotype: A much larger clone differs by one base, so this may be a read error. The CDR3 nucleotides read TGCACCAGCAGCTGGACGGGACAGGGGGCTAATGAGCAGTTCTTC. The encoded protein is CTSSWTGQGANEQFF. The chain recombines TRBV5-1 with TRBJ2-1; TRBD1 agrees at 12 bases. There are 15 residues in the CDR3. CDR1 is SGHRS and CDR2 is YFSETQ in the germline V gene.

This clonotype was detected many times. The rearrangement links TRBV29-1 to TRBJ2-2; D is undetermined. Per germline, CDR1 SQVTM and CDR2 ANQGSEA. This CDR3 is 13 amino acids long. V lost 1 base, J lost 2 bases, and 5 bases lay in between. CDR3 bases: TGCAGCGTTGAAGTATCCAACACCGGGGAGCTGTTTTTT. This translates into CSVEVSNTGELFF.

The rearrangement links TRBV2 to TRBJ2-1, with a possible D match to TRBD1 (5 bases). With 7 bases removed from V and 0 bases from J, the gap between germline ends came to 13 bases. The CDR3 spans 15 residues. Germline values: CDR1 SNHLY, CDR2 FYNNEI. CDR3 sequence reads: CASKTGLSSYNEQFF. In nucleotides, the CDR3 is TGTGCCAGCAAAACAGGCCTAAGCTCCTACAATGAGCAGTTCTTC.

The table lists this clonotype with a few counts. The chain combines TRBV6-6 with TRBJ2-5, with TRBD2 identical over 9 bases. From germline, CDR1 is MNHNY and CDR2 SVGAGI (reference sequence). The length of the CDR3 is 16 residues. The J segment lost 4 bases and the V segment lost 2 bases, leaving 8 bases of the junction unmatched. The DNA of the CDR3 is TGTGCCAGCAGTTACGGGCGGGAGGGCCAGCGAGAGACCCAGTACTTC. Amino acids: CASSYGREGQRETQYF.

This chain uses TRBV28 with TRBJ1-4, with D hard to call. V shed 8 bases and J shed 4 bases, with 20 bases lying between them. The CDR3 is 16 amino acids. The germline V gene has CDR1 MDHEN and CDR2 SYDVKM. The CDR3, as DNA: TGTGCCAGCGCCGATGGGAGGTCACTTTTTAATGAAAAACTGTTTTTT. Its protein is CASADGRSLFNEKLFF.

This clonotype was seen many times. This chain uses TRBV20-1 with TRBJ2-7, with D tentatively TRBD2 (6 bases). This CDR3 is built from 13 residues. Per germline, CDR1 DFQATT and CDR2 SNEGSKA (reference sequence). The V gene lost 3 bases and the J gene lost 6 bases, with 15 bases spanning the gap. This CDR3 reads CSARYPGLSEQYF. The CDR3 nucleotides are TGCAGTGCTAGGTATCCGGGACTTAGCGAGCAGTACTTC.

This clonotype was counted at least ten times. The chain couples TRBV29-1 to TRBJ2-7; a weak D match, TRBD2 (5 bases). Germline CDR1 SQVTM, CDR2 ANQGSEA. Trimming shortened V by 0 bases and J by 3 bases, and 15 bases separated the two germline ends. The CDR3 consists of 15 residues. CDR3 nucleotides: TGCAGCGTTGAAGATAAGAGCCAGAGGGACTACGAGCAGTACTTC. This sequence encodes CSVEDKSQRDYEQYF.

There are many counts of this clonotype. The chain combines TRBV28 with TRBJ1-4, with D possibly being TRBD1 (6 bases). CDR1 and CDR2 (germline): MDHEN, SYDVKM. Trimming stripped 5 bases from V and 7 bases from J, with 17 bases between. CDR3 length: 15 residues. The CDR3 sequence: CASSPYRALLEKLFF. For the CDR3, the DNA is TGTGCCAGCAGTCCCTACAGGGCGTTACTTGAAAAACTGTTTTTT.

The chain couples TRBV6-1 to TRBJ1-4; TRBD1 might be the D (5 bases). The CDR3 contains 17 residues. Per germline, CDR1 MNHNS and CDR2 SASEGT. V lost 0 bases, J lost 8 bases, and 19 bases lay in between. CDR3 DNA: TGTGCCAGCAGTGAAGCCCACGCCAGGGTGGTGGGGGAAAAACTGTTTTTT. This codes for CASSEAHARVVGEKLFF.

This clonotype has ten or more counts. The chain couples TRBV7-3 to TRBJ2-4; 11 bases line up with TRBD1. With V trimmed by 3 bases and J by 5 bases, 0 bases remained unmatched. This CDR3 spans 14 amino acids. Germline CDR1 reads SGHTA; CDR2 reads FQGTGA. CDR3 nucleotide sequence: TGTGCCAGCAGCTTGGGACAGGGGGAAAACATTCAGTACTTC. Its protein product is CASSLGQGENIQYF. Filled out from reference TRBV7-3 and TRBJ2-4, the complete variable domain reads GAGVSQTPSNKVTEKGKYVELRCDPISGHTALYWYRQSLGQGPEFLIYFQGTGAADDSGLPNDRFFAVRPEGSVSTLKIQRTERGDSAVYLCASSLGQGENIQYFGAGTRLSVL.

This clonotype was seen repeatedly, ten times or more. The J gene is TRBJ2-3, the V gene TRBV7-6; D may be TRBD1 (5 bases). Germline CDR1 and CDR2: SGHVS and FNYEAQ. The V gene lost 4 bases and the J gene lost 2 bases, with 16 bases spanning the gap. CDR3 length equals 16 residues. This chain's CDR3 is CASSSTRTSPTDTQYF. As DNA, the CDR3 is TGTGCCAGCAGCTCAACCCGGACATCGCCCACAGATACGCAGTATTTT.

In the case of this clonotype: Being one base from a much bigger clone, this may be a read error. The V call is TRBV6-2 or TRBV6-3, the J call TRBJ1-1; D is ambiguous. The CDR3 contains 15 residues. With 4 bases removed from V and 6 bases from J, the gap between germline ends came to 18 bases. In germline, CDR1 is MNHEY, CDR2 SVGEGT. CDR3 amino acids: CASSSPNYLRAEAFF. Here the CDR3 DNA reads TGTGCCAGCAGTTCTCCTAATTATTTGCGCGCTGAAGCTTTCTTT.

This clonotype was seen many times. The chain is built from TRBV7-9 and TRBJ2-1; D is ambiguous. The CDR3 has 14 amino acids. Trimming took 4 bases from V and 10 from J, leaving 17 bases between them. Germline CDR1 reads SEHNR; CDR2 reads FQNEAQ (reference sequence). CDR3 sequence: CASSSTELMREQFF. DNA of the CDR3: TGTGCCAGCAGCTCGACGGAACTTATGCGAGAGCAGTTCTTC.

V usage is TRBV19 and J usage is TRBJ2-1; 11 nucleotides agree with TRBD1. Germline V gene lookup returns CDR1 LNHDA and CDR2 SQIVND (reference sequence). The length of the CDR3 is 17 residues. V was pared by 1 base and J by 7 bases, with 9 bases of the junction left unmatched. The CDR3 protein is CASSIGGTGGLVNEQFF. As DNA, the CDR3 is TGTGCCAGTAGTATAGGCGGGACAGGGGGACTAGTAAATGAGCAGTTCTTC.

This clonotype was seen at least ten times. This chain links TRBV4-3 with TRBJ2-3, with D hard to call. Trimming stripped 0 bases from V and 3 bases from J, with 10 bases between. The CDR3 runs to 15 residues. The germline CDR1 and CDR2 sequences are LGHNA and YSLEER. As DNA, the CDR3 is TGCGCCAGCAGCCAAGATTCAGGTCCGACAGATACGCAGTATTTT. Its translation: CASSQDSGPTDTQYF.

This clonotype was seen many times. The chain is built from TRBV12-3 or TRBV12-4 and TRBJ2-2; the D gene is possibly TRBD1 (6 bases). This CDR3 has 14 amino acids. V lost 8 bases and J lost 5, with 15 bases in between. The DNA of the CDR3 is TGTGCCAGCCCGGGACACCCAGGAACCGGGGAGCTGTTTTTT. Protein: CASPGHPGTGELFF.

This clonotype was recorded many times. V is TRBV7-9 and J is TRBJ2-4; no reliable D call. This CDR3 has 13 residues. V was shortened by 6 bases and J by 2 bases, with 8 bases between the two germline ends. CDR1 is SEHNR and CDR2 is FQNEAQ in the germline V gene (reference sequence). CDR3 sequence reads: CASSESPKNIQYF. The CDR3 DNA sequence: TGTGCCAGCAGTGAAAGCCCCAAAAACATTCAGTACTTC.

This sequence joins TRBV4-1 and TRBJ2-4; D possibly corresponds to TRBD2 (5 bases). This CDR3 is built from 16 residues. With 1 base removed from V and 8 bases from J, the gap between germline ends came to 18 bases. Per the germline V gene, CDR1 is MGHRA and CDR2 is YSYEKL. The CDR3: CASSQVGGFVADIQYF. The CDR3 DNA is TGCGCCAGCAGCCAAGTTGGCGGGTTCGTCGCGGACATTCAGTACTTC.

This chain joins TRBV27 and TRBJ2-5; possible D gene TRBD1, 5 bases. Germline-derived CDR1 and CDR2 are MNHEY and SMNVEV (reference sequence). The CDR3 runs to 14 residues. The V gene lost 4 bases and the J gene lost 2 bases, with 11 bases spanning the gap. The CDR3 region is CASSSLGHQETQYF. The CDR3 DNA reads as TGTGCCAGCAGTTCGTTGGGGCATCAAGAGACCCAGTACTTC.

There are many counts of this clonotype. CDR3 residues: CASSPPFLPGIESGELFF. CDR3 DNA sequence: TGTGCCAGCAGCCCCCCTTTTCTACCGGGGATCGAATCCGGGGAGCTGTTTTTT. This chain links TRBV7-9 with TRBJ2-2; D perhaps matches TRBD2 (5 bases). Trimming removed 5 bases from V and 6 bases from J, with 25 bases in between. CDR1 and CDR2 from the germline V gene are SEHNR and FQNEAQ (reference sequence). CDR3 size: 18 residues.

With regard to this clonotype: A clone one base away is much larger, so this may be a read error. V usage is TRBV6-5 and J usage is TRBJ2-7; 7 bases map to TRBD1. This CDR3 contains 13 residues. Germline V gene sequence: CDR1 MNHEY, CDR2 SVGAGI. The CDR3 is CASAPGQTYEQCF. CDR3 sequence (DNA): TGTGCCAGCGCTCCGGGACAGACGTACGAGCAGTGCTTC.

This clonotype was detected many times. The genes are TRBV28 and TRBJ2-5; 7 bases map to TRBD2. CDR1 MDHEN and CDR2 SYDVKM come from the germline V gene. This CDR3 contains 15 residues. V lost 2 bases and J lost 4; bases outside the gene matches: 7. As DNA, the CDR3 is TGTGCCAGCAGTTTACTAGCGGTGGGTTTAGAGACCCAGTACTTC. Encoded protein: CASSLLAVGLETQYF.